This TCR beta chain was documented in a study of blood T cell repertoires in COVID-19. Across the whole study: COVID-19 samples, acute and convalescent, were from the United States, Italy and Spain. From T cells, B-cell-depleted T cells, or PBMCs came the material, which was cDNA or gDNA.

Source study methods: Researchers report that nucleated cell counts were estimated from reference gene primer amplification. Sequencing used immunoSEQ multiplex PCR; TCRdb keeps in-frame clones, though not all of them. For V, J and clone size, that table is used; D and trimming come from the DNA. The sample includes about 120,000 clones, about 85% of them seen just once. Germline V gene lookup returns CDR1 SQVTM and CDR2 ANQGSEA. V dropped 1 base and J dropped 1; count of bases not matched to a gene: 14. The length of the CDR3 is 18 residues. The receptor was isolated from a man older than 75 with active or convalescent COVID-19. This chain uses TRBV29-1 with TRBJ2-3, with 7 bases fitting TRBD2. Specimen: peripheral blood. The CDR3: CSVEAPPRGLAGTDTQYF. The CDR3 DNA sequence: TGCAGCGTTGAAGCTCCACCCCGAGGTCTAGCGGGCACAGATACGCAGTATTTT.